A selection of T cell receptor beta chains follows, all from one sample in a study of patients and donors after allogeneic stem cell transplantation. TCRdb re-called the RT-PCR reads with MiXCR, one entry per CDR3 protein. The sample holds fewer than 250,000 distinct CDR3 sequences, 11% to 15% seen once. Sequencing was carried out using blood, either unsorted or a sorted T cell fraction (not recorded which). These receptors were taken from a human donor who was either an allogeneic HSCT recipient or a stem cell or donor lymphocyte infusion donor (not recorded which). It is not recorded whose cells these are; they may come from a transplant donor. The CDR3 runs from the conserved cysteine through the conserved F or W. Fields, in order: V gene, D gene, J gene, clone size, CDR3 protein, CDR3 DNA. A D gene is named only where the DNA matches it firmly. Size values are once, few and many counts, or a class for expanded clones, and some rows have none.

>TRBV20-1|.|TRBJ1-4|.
CSARAADRLFEKLFF
TGCAGTGCCCGAGCCGCGGACAGACTATTTGAAAAACTGTTTTTT
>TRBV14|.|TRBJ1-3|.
CASSGSNSGNTIYF
TGTGCCAGCAGCGGGTCCAACTCTGGAAACACCATATATTTT
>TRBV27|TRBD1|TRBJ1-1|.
CASTTGGGTEAFF
TGTGCCAGTACGACAGGGGGGGGCACTGAAGCTTTCTTT
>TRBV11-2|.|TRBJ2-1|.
CASTSGGLRNEQFF
TGTGCCAGCACCTCCGGGGGCCTTAGGAATGAGCAGTTCTTC
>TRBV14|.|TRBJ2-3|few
CASSPGIDTQYF
TGTGCCAGCAGTCCCGGAATAGATACGCAGTATTTT
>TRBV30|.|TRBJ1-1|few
CACRQALGPTEAFF
TGTGCCTGCAGACAGGCGCTCGGACCCACTGAAGCTTTCTTT
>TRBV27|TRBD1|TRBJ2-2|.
CASIRTGNTGELFF
TGTGCCAGCATTCGGACAGGAAACACCGGGGAGCTGTTTTTT
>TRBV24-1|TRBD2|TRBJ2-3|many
CATSAPWTSGRGDTQYF
TGTGCCACCAGTGCCCCCTGGACTAGCGGGAGAGGAGATACGCAGTATTTT
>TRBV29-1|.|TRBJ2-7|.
CSVVTADQYF
TGCAGCGTTGTGACAGCCGACCAGTACTTC
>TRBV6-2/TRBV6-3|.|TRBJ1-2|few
CASSPAPGYGYTF
TGTGCCAGCAGTCCGGCCCCCGGGTATGGCTACACCTTC
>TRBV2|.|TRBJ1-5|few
CASSEFRAYSNQPQHF
TGTGCCAGCAGTGAATTCCGGGCCTATAGCAATCAGCCCCAGCATTTT
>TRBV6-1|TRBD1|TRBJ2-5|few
CATSGQPRETQYF
TGTGCCACCTCGGGACAGCCGAGGGAGACCCAGTACTTC
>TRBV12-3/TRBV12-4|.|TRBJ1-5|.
CASRKGEGQPQHF
TGTGCCAGCAGAAAAGGGGAGGGGCAGCCCCAGCATTTT
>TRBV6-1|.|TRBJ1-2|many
CASKLGGSDYGYTF
TGTGCCAGCAAATTGGGGGGGAGCGACTATGGCTACACCTTC
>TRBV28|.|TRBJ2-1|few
CASSLAAVNEQFF
TGTGCCAGCAGTTTAGCGGCAGTCAATGAGCAGTTCTTC
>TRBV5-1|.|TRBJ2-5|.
CASSPVVQETQYF
TGCGCCAGCAGCCCGGTGGTCCAAGAGACCCAGTACTTC
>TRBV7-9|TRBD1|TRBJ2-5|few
CASSFWTGGRRETQYF
TGTGCCAGCAGCTTCTGGACAGGGGGCCGCCGAGAGACCCAGTACTTC
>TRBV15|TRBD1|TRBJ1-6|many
CATSRTGTGGSPLHF
TGTGCCACCAGCAGGACCGGGACAGGAGGATCACCCCTCCACTTT
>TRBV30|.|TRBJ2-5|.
CAWSGVTTETQYF
TGTGCCTGGAGTGGGGTTACGACGGAGACCCAGTACTTC
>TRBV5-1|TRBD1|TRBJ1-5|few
CASSYGQGGQPQHF
TGCGCCAGCAGCTACGGACAGGGAGGTCAGCCCCAGCATTTT
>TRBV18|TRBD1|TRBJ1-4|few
CASSPSEGAVEKLFF
TGTGCCAGCTCACCGAGTGAGGGGGCGGTCGAAAAACTGTTTTTT
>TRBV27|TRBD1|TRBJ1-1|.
CASSLRGLGETEAFF
TGTGCCAGCAGTTTGAGGGGGCTCGGGGAAACTGAAGCTTTCTTT
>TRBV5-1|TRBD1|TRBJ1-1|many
CASSGRDRGNTEAFF
TGCGCCAGCAGCGGAAGGGACAGGGGGAACACTGAAGCTTTCTTT